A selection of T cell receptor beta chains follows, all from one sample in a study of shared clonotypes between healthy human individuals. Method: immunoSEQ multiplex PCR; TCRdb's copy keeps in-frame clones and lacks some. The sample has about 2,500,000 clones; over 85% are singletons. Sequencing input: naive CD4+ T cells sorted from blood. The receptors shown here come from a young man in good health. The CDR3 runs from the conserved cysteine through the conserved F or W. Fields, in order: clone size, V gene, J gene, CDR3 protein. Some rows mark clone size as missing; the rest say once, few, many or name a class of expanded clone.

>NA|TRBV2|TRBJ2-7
CASSEEQGLAYEQYF
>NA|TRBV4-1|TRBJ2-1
CASSQDRWLHEQFF
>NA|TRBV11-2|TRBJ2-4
CASSPKGLRENIQYF
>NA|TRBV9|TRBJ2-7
CASSVEGQVSYEQYF
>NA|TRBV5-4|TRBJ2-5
CASSLEPVQETQYF
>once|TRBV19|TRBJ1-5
CASSPLGTVSNQPQHF
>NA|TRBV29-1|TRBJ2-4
CSVKKDGGVFGNIQYF
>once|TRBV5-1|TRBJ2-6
CASSVAGANVLTF
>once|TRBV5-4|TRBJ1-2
CASSTGGDNYGYTF
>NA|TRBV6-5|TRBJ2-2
CASSYFPGGTGELFF